These 7 T cell receptor beta chains were sequenced from one sample in a study of T-cell memory formation after mild COVID-19. One entry per CDR3 protein results from TCRdb running MiXCR on the 5' RACE reads. The sample holds around 370,000 distinct CDR3 sequences, around a fifth seen once. Sequencing was done on a sample of PBMCs or a T cell subset sorted from them (not recorded which). These receptors were obtained from an adult woman who had mild COVID-19 (a few samples of this study predate the infection). Cell type and time point are not known.

This clonotype was observed a handful of times. J is TRBJ1-6 and V is TRBV19; TRBD1 matches 9 bases. Germline V gene sequence: CDR1 LNHDA, CDR2 SQIVND (reference sequence). The CDR3 has 13 residues. The V gene end was trimmed by 9 bases and the J gene end by 8 bases; junction bases not matched to a gene: 5. CDR3 region: CASGDRADSPLHF. The CDR3, as DNA: TGTGCCAGCGGGGACAGGGCCGATTCACCCCTCCACTTT.

The chain couples TRBV29-1 to TRBJ2-1; 9 bases are shared with TRBD1. There are 17 residues in the CDR3. J lost 0 bases, V lost 0 bases, and 6 bases had no gene match. CDR1 is SQVTM, CDR2 ANQGSEA, per germline. CDR3 DNA: TGCAGCGTTGAAGATCTACGGGGACAGGGCTCCTACAATGAGCAGTTCTTC. This codes for CSVEDLRGQGSYNEQFF.

V gene TRBV13 combines with J gene TRBJ2-4; D not certain. Germline assignment: CDR1 PRHDT and CDR2 FYEKMQ (reference sequence). The CDR3 loop spans 11 amino acids. Trimming removed 5 bases at V and 7 bases at J, with 6 bases between. The CDR3 protein is CASSVSNIQYF. For the CDR3, the DNA is TGTGCCAGCAGCGTCAGTAACATTCAGTACTTC.

The CDR3 sequence: CASSYARDSNTEAFF. For the CDR3, the DNA is TGTGCCAGCAGTTACGCCCGGGACAGCAACACTGAAGCTTTCTTT. The chain uses TRBV6-5 and TRBJ1-1, with 7 bases that match TRBD1. Germline V gene data show CDR1 as MNHEY and CDR2 as SVGAGI. Trimming took 2 bases from V and 2 from J; bases not matched to a gene: 5. The CDR3 extends over 15 amino acids.

This clonotype showed up just a few times. This rearrangement joins TRBV5-1 to TRBJ2-5, with unresolved D. CDR1 is SGHRS, CDR2 YFSETQ, per germline. V was clipped by 1 base and J by 7 bases, with 14 bases between them. The CDR3 has 14 residues. The CDR3 loop is CASSLRLGSGTQYF. The CDR3 region has the DNA TGCGCCAGCAGCTTGCGGTTGGGGTCAGGGACCCAGTACTTC.

This sequence joins TRBV27 and TRBJ2-5; a weak D match, TRBD2 (6 bases). Trimming shortened V by 5 bases and J by 2 bases, and 15 bases separated the two germline ends. CDR3 length equals 15 residues. The germline V gene encodes CDR1 MNHEY and CDR2 SMNVEV (reference sequence). CDR3 sequence: CASSMRLGEQETQYF. DNA for the CDR3: TGTGCCAGCAGTATGAGACTAGGAGAACAAGAGACCCAGTACTTC.

The sample holds a few counts of this clonotype. The V call is TRBV20-1, the J call TRBJ1-5; 9 nucleotides line up with TRBD1. Trimming took 5 bases from V and 2 from J; bases not matched to a gene: 7. Germline CDR1 DFQATT, CDR2 SNEGSKA (reference sequence). The CDR3 length is 15 residues. CDR3 amino acids: CSAETGGVGNQPQHF. The CDR3 DNA sequence: TGCAGTGCTGAAACAGGGGGCGTGGGCAATCAGCCCCAGCATTTT.